Presented here are 15 T cell receptor beta chains from one specimen sequenced in a study of T-cell memory formation after mild COVID-19. In TCRdb, the 5' RACE reads were re-called with MiXCR into one record per CDR3 protein. The data show approximately 350,000 distinct CDR3 sequences, around 30% seen once. Sequencing input: PBMCs or a T cell subset sorted from them (not recorded which). All receptors come from an adult woman who had mild COVID-19 (a few samples of this study predate the infection). Cell type and time point are not known.

V usage is TRBV7-9 and J usage is TRBJ2-1; TRBD1 matches 7 bases. V shed 7 bases and J 0 bases; nucleotides not matched to a gene: 12. Germline loops: CDR1 SEHNR, CDR2 FQNEAQ (reference sequence). This CDR3 comprises 17 residues. This CDR3 reads CASNTKQGLTSYNEQFF. In DNA, the CDR3 is TGTGCCAGCAACACAAAACAGGGGCTAACCTCCTACAATGAGCAGTTCTTC.

The chain links TRBV7-2 to TRBJ1-6; 8 bases match TRBD1. CDR1 and CDR2 (germline): SGHTA, FQGNSA. The trim removed 5 bases at V and 9 bases at J, leaving 6 bases unmatched. The CDR3 covers 14 residues. The DNA for the CDR3 is TGTGCCAGCAGCCCCGCAGGGGGCGTTTCACCCCTCCACTTT. Protein: CASSPAGGVSPLHF.

This clonotype has a single count. The chain uses TRBV5-6 and TRBJ2-5; D is perhaps TRBD1 or TRBD2 (6 bases each). Between the trimmed V and J ends, which lost 0 bases and 2 bases, there was a span of 14 bases. This CDR3 is 16 amino acids long. Germline CDR1 reads SGHDT; CDR2 reads YYEEEE. This CDR3 reads CASSLAGGGPQETQYF. In nucleotides, the CDR3 is TGTGCCAGCAGCTTGGCCGGGGGCGGCCCGCAAGAGACCCAGTACTTC.

This clonotype appeared once. This chain links TRBV3-1 with TRBJ2-1; 7 nucleotides align to TRBD1. The trim removed 1 base at V and 0 bases at J, leaving 9 bases unmatched. This CDR3 is built from 18 residues. CDR1 is LGHDT and CDR2 is YNNKEL in the germline V gene (reference sequence). CDR3 sequence (DNA): TGTGCCAGCAGCCAAGCCTCGACGACAGGGATCTCCTACAATGAGCAGTTCTTC. The encoded protein is CASSQASTTGISYNEQFF.

The chain joins TRBV27 to TRBJ2-7; 10 bases are shared with TRBD2. CDR3 length: 14 residues. Germline V gives CDR1 MNHEY, CDR2 SMNVEV (reference sequence). V was clipped by 5 bases and J by 6 bases; unmatched bases: 7. The CDR3: CASSLSGGAGEQYF. The CDR3 DNA is TGTGCCAGCAGTCTGAGCGGGGGGGCGGGCGAGCAGTACTTC.

V usage is TRBV7-9 and J usage is TRBJ2-7; D possibly uses TRBD1 or TRBD2 (5 bases each). This CDR3 spans 17 amino acids. Germline CDR1 and CDR2: SEHNR and FQNEAQ (reference sequence). Trimming removed 5 bases at V and 7 bases at J, with 27 bases between. The CDR3 loop is CASSPLPGTSRMREQYF. DNA of the CDR3: TGTGCCAGCAGCCCCCTTCCCGGGACCAGTAGGATGCGGGAGCAGTACTTC. The variable domain in full, with the rest retrieved from reference TRBV7-9 and TRBJ2-7, is DTGVSQNPRHKITKRGQNVTFRCDPISEHNRLYWYRQTLGQGPEFLTYFQNEAQLEKSRLLSDRFSAERPKGSFSTLEIQRTEQGDSAMYLCASSPLPGTSRMREQYFGPGTRLTVT.

The DNA for the CDR3 is TGTGCCAGCTCACCCCAGGGAACAGGGGCCTACGAGCAGTACTTC. Its protein is CASSPQGTGAYEQYF. The chain is built from TRBV18 and TRBJ2-7, with 7 positions matching TRBD1. Germline trimming cut 3 bases from V and 2 bases from J; bases unmatched to any gene: 7. The germline V gene encodes CDR1 KGHSH and CDR2 LQKENI. The CDR3 runs 15 residues. Full variable domain (missing parts from reference TRBV18 and TRBJ2-7): NAGVMQNPRHLVRRRGQEARLRCSPMKGHSHVYWYRQLPEEGLKFMVYLQKENIIDESGMPKERFSAEFPKEGPSILRIQQVVRGDSAAYFCASSPQGTGAYEQYFGPGTRLTVT.

This sequence joins TRBV6-4 and TRBJ2-1, with D perhaps matching TRBD1 (5 bases). CDR3 size: 16 residues. Germline CDR1 is MRHNA and CDR2 is SNTAGT. V gave up 10 bases and J gave up 3 bases, with 22 bases separating them. The chain's CDR3 is CATAITGQAIYNEQFF. DNA for the CDR3: TGTGCCACCGCCATAACTGGACAAGCTATCTACAATGAGCAGTTCTTC.

This chain links TRBV7-3 with TRBJ2-3, with no clear D. Trimming took off 1 base at V and 3 bases at J, with 8 bases between the two ends. Germline V gene lookup returns CDR1 SGHTA and CDR2 FQGTGA. This CDR3 spans 14 amino acids. As DNA, the CDR3 is TGTGCCAGCAGCTTAAATTCGCCGACAGATACGCAGTATTTT. Translating it yields CASSLNSPTDTQYF.

This clonotype occurred a few times. The chain has TRBV24-1 and TRBJ1-4, with D perhaps TRBD1 (5 bases). The CDR3 runs to 13 residues. Germline V gene lookup returns CDR1 KGHDR and CDR2 SFDVKD. The V end was cut by 5 bases, the J end by 8 bases, with 11 bases between. The CDR3 reads CATSAQTAEKLFF. The CDR3 nucleotides read TGTGCCACCAGTGCTCAGACAGCGGAAAAACTGTTTTTT.

This clonotype was observed a handful of times. The rearrangement joins TRBV7-6 to TRBJ2-1, with TRBD2 identical over 8 bases. This CDR3 has 16 residues. Germline assignment: CDR1 SGHVS and CDR2 FNYEAQ. V was pared by 1 base and J by 4 bases, with 6 bases of the junction left unmatched. The CDR3 reads CASSLDPAGAYNEQFF. The CDR3 DNA reads as TGTGCCAGCAGCTTAGATCCAGCGGGGGCTTACAATGAGCAGTTCTTC.

The CDR3 DNA reads as TGTGCCAGCAGGACAGGTTTCCCCGGGGAGCTGTTTTTT. Protein sequence: CASRTGFPGELFF. The chain recombines TRBV12-3 or TRBV12-4 with TRBJ2-2, with D possibly being TRBD1 (6 bases). The CDR3 has 13 amino acids. V was trimmed by 6 bases and J by 6 bases, leaving 11 bases between them.

This chain uses TRBV12-5 with TRBJ2-1; 9 bases align to TRBD2. The CDR3 extends over 18 amino acids. V lost 2 bases to trimming and J lost 0 bases; unmatched junction nucleotides: 8. Germline lookup yields CDR1 LGHNT and CDR2 FRNRAP. The CDR3 sequence is CASGLTLAGVPSYNEQFF. DNA for the CDR3: TGTGCTAGTGGTTTGACTTTAGCGGGAGTGCCCTCCTACAATGAGCAGTTCTTC.

This clonotype was recorded a few times. The gene calls are TRBV7-9 and TRBJ1-1; D gene ambiguous. The CDR3 extends over 13 amino acids. Trimming took off 1 base at V and 7 bases at J, with 10 bases between the two ends. Germline lookup yields CDR1 SEHNR and CDR2 FQNEAQ (reference sequence). CDR3 nucleotide sequence: TGTGCCAGCAGCTTAGTCGGCAGAAGTGAAGCTTTCTTT. As protein: CASSLVGRSEAFF.

The J gene is TRBJ2-7, the V gene TRBV18; D gene unclear. V was shortened by 3 bases and J by 5 bases, with 11 bases between the two germline ends. CDR1 is KGHSH and CDR2 is LQKENI in the germline V gene. CDR3 length equals 13 residues. The CDR3 region is CASSPTRSDEQYF. The CDR3 DNA reads as TGTGCCAGCTCACCGACGCGGTCGGACGAGCAGTACTTC.